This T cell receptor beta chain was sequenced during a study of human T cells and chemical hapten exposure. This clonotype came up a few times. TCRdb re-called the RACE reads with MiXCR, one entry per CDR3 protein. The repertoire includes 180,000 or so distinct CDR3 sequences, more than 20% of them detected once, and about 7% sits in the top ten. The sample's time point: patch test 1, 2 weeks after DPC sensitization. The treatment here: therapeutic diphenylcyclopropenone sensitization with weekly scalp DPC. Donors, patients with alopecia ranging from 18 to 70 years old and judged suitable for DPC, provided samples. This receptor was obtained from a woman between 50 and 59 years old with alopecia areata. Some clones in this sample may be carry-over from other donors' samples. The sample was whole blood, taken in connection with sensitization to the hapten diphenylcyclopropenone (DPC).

CDR3 residues: CASSAGYEQYF. CDR3 coding DNA: TGTGCCAGCAGTGCGGGTTACGAGCAGTACTTC. The chain employs TRBV25-1 and TRBJ2-7; no firm D call. The CDR3 is 11 residues long. The germline V and J ends were trimmed by 4 bases and 4 bases, with 5 bases remaining between them. Germline loops: CDR1 MGHDK, CDR2 SYGVNS.